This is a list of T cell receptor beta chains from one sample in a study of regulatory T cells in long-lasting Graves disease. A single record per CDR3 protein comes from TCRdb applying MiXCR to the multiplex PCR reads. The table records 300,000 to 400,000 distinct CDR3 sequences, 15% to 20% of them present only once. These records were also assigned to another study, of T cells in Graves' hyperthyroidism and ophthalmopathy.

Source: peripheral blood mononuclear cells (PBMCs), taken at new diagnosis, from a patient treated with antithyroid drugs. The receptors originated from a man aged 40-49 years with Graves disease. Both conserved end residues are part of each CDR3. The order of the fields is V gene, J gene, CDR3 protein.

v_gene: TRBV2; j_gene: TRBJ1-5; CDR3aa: CASASGGRSNQPQHF
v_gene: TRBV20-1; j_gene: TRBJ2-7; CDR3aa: CSAYPGTSGSYEQYF
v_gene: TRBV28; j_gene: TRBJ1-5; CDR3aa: CASSFERDRGRGVNQPQHF
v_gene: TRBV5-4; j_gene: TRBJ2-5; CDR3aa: CASSLGGAVGETQYF
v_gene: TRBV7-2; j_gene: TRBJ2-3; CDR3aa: CASSRMGGGGGTDTQYF
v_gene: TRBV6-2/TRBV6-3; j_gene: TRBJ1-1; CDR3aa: CASSDSLERGGTEAFF
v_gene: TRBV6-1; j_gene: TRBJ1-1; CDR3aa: CASSGGTMNTEAFF
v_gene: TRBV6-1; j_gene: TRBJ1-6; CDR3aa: CASSEGFNSPLHF
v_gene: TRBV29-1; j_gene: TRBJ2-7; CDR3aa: CSVRGNSYEQYF
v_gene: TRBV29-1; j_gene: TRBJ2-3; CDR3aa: CSVIQDTDTQYF
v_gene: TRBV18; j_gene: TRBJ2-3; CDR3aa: CASSPPTWRASTDTQYF
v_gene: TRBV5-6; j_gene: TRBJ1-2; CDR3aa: CASSLRQTYGYTF
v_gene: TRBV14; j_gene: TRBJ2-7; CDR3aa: CASSPLGQDYEQYF
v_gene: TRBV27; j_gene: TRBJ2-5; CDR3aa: CASKGPSGGAKETQYF
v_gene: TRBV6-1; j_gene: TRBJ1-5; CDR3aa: CASSDRAIYSNQPQHF
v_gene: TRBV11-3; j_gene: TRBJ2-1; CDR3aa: CASSSSNGNEQFF
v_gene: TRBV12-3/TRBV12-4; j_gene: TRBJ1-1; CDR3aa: CASSFGGGVFGTEAFF
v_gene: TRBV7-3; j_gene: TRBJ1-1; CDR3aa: CASSPTLETEAFF
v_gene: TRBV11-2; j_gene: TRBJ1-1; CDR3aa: CASRPDITEAFF
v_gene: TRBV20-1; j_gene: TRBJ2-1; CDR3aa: CSARDFGGHYNEQFF
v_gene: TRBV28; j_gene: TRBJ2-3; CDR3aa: CACSSLRRGGMNTQYF
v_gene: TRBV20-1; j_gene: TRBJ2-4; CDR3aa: CSVPPRVAKNIQYF
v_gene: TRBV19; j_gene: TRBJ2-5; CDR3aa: CASSIDRAGSETQYF
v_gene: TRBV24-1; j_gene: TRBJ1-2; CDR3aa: CATSDRWNYGYTF
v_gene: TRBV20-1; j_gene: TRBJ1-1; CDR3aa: CSARRQVATEAFF
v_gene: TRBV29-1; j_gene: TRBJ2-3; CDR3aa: CSVEGVRGVSTDTQYF
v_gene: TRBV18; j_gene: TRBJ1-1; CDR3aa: CASSLQRRAEAFF
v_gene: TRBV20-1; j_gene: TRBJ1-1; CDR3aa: CSAGGPMNTEAFF